These T cell receptor beta chains were read from a single sample in a study of OX40 agonist ivuxolimab in advanced cancers. The table came from immunoSEQ multiplex PCR; TCRdb's copy has only in-frame clones and leaves some out. The data hold about 99,000 clones, with roughly 95% observed a single time. The sample here was CD4+ or CD8+ T cells sorted from blood, taken in a trial of the OX40 agonist ivuxolimab. These receptors all come from an adult with an advanced solid tumor such as melanoma, head and neck, liver or kidney cancer. The CDR3 runs from the conserved cysteine through the conserved F or W. The D gene is left open where the match is weak.

>NA|TRBJ2-7|TRBV7-8
TGTGCCAGCAGCTTAGCGTTGAGGGGCTACGAGCAGTACTTC
CASSLALRGYEQYF
>TRBD1|TRBJ2-7|TRBV7-9
TGTGCCAGCAGCTTAGAACAGGGGGCCTACGAGCAGTACTTC
CASSLEQGAYEQYF
>NA|TRBJ2-7|TRBV9
TGTGCCAGCAGCGGGGACGGCGAAGGGAACGAGCAGTACTTC
CASSGDGEGNEQYF
>NA|TRBJ1-1|TRBV28
TGTGCCAGCAGTTTCCACCCAGATACTGAAGCTTTCTTT
CASSFHPDTEAFF
>NA|TRBJ2-3|TRBV4-1
TGCGCCAGCAGCCAAGGTCCGGGGTCAGATACGCAGTATTTT
CASSQGPGSDTQYF
>TRBD2|TRBJ2-1|TRBV11-2
TGTGCCAGCAGCCTCAATTCGGGGGGAACAACCCTAGGGAATGAGCAGTTCTTC
CASSLNSGGTTLGNEQFF
>NA|TRBJ1-2|TRBV28
TGTGCCGTCCGACACGGGGGCTACACCTTC
CAVRHGGYTF
>TRBD1|TRBJ1-2|TRBV27
TGTGCCGCTGGGGTAGGGGGCAGCTATGGCTACACCTTC
CAAGVGGSYGYTF
>NA|TRBJ2-1|TRBV7-3
TGTGCCAGCAGCTTATATTTGACAGCTAGCTACAATGAGCAGTTCTTC
CASSLYLTASYNEQFF
>NA|TRBJ2-5|TRBV5-1
TGCGCCAGCAGCTTGCTATCCGAGACCCAGTACTTC
CASSLLSETQYF